This passage covers 29 T cell receptor beta chains from one sample sequenced in a study of T cells in Graves' hyperthyroidism and ophthalmopathy. Amplified TCR beta CDR3 regions came from RNA transcripts. The study used the HTBI primer set for a first-round RT-PCR of the TCR CDR3. TCRdb passed the multiplex PCR reads through MiXCR, listing each CDR3 protein once. The data show some 440,000 distinct CDR3 sequences, around 16% seen once. The sequencing sample was made of blood. These receptors all come from a young woman with Graves' hyperthyroidism.

This clonotype appeared many times. The CDR3 nucleotides are TGTGCCAGCAGTTTTACAGGGGGGATGAACACTGAAGCTTTCTTT. Amino acid sequence: CASSFTGGMNTEAFF. The V and J genes are TRBV12-3 or TRBV12-4 and TRBJ1-1; 8 bases fit TRBD1. The ends lost 3 bases at V and 0 bases at J; junction bases unmatched: 3. The CDR3 loop spans 15 amino acids.

Ten or more counts support this clonotype. The rearrangement links TRBV18 to TRBJ1-1, with a weak D call TRBD1 (6 bases). CDR3 length equals 16 residues. Trimming left V 2 bases short and J 0 bases short, with 13 bases between. Per the germline V gene, CDR1 is KGHSH and CDR2 is LQKENI. CDR3 in DNA: TGTGCCAGCTCACCAGGGGGCCCCTTCATGAACACTGAAGCTTTCTTT. Amino acids: CASSPGGPFMNTEAFF.

This clonotype was seen once. The rearrangement links TRBV2 to TRBJ1-1; unclear D gene. The germline V gene has CDR1 SNHLY and CDR2 FYNNEI. Trimming shortened V by 8 bases and J by 3 bases, and 13 bases separated the two germline ends. This CDR3 is 13 amino acids long. The CDR3 DNA reads as TGTGCCAGCGACCGTCAAAGGGACACTGAAGCTTTCTTT. Protein sequence: CASDRQRDTEAFF.

V gene TRBV12-3 or TRBV12-4 combines with J gene TRBJ2-1, with 10 bases fitting TRBD2. The CDR3 sequence is 15 residues long. V lost 5 bases, J lost 7 bases, and 8 bases stayed unmatched. In nucleotides, the CDR3 is TGTGCCAGCAGTCACCTAGCGGGAGCGGGGAATGAGCAGTTCTTC. Encoded protein: CASSHLAGAGNEQFF.

This clonotype was seen repeatedly, ten times or more. The chain has TRBV12-3 or TRBV12-4 and TRBJ2-2; the D gene is possibly TRBD2 (6 bases). V dropped 3 bases and J dropped 6 bases, with 17 bases sitting between them. The CDR3 sequence is 16 residues long. The CDR3 here is CASSLGAGRDPGELFF. The CDR3 nucleotides read TGTGCCAGCAGTTTGGGAGCAGGGCGGGATCCCGGGGAGCTGTTTTTT.

The chain carries TRBV20-1 and TRBJ2-7; a weak D match, TRBD1 (6 bases). Germline CDR1 is DFQATT and CDR2 is SNEGSKA (reference sequence). The CDR3 has 13 amino acids. V gave up 1 base and J gave up 6 bases, with 13 bases separating them. The CDR3 loop reads CSARAGTQREQYF. CDR3 bases: TGCAGTGCTAGAGCCGGGACACAGCGCGAGCAGTACTTC.

The sample holds many counts of this clonotype. The chain employs TRBV6-2 or TRBV6-3 and TRBJ2-4, with 10 bases lining up with TRBD1. Germline CDR1 reads MNHEY; CDR2 reads SVGEGT. V gave up 10 bases and J gave up 5 bases; unmatched junction bases: 11. This CDR3 is built from 15 residues. The CDR3 loop reads CATNIRQGAQNIQYF. The CDR3 DNA sequence: TGTGCCACGAACATAAGACAGGGGGCGCAAAACATTCAGTACTTC.

Only a few counts were recorded for this clonotype. For the CDR3, the DNA is TGTGCCAGCAGCCCGCGGGAGTTCTCCTACGAGCAGTACTTC. Amino acids: CASSPREFSYEQYF. The chain couples TRBV7-9 to TRBJ2-7; 7 bases line up with TRBD2. The length of the CDR3 is 14 residues. Trimming removed 5 bases from V and 0 bases from J; junction bases left unmatched: 4. Germline lookup yields CDR1 SEHNR and CDR2 FQNEAQ (reference sequence).

The chain recombines TRBV7-9 with TRBJ1-1; maybe TRBD1 (5 bases). The CDR3 loop spans 14 amino acids. CDR1 and CDR2 from the germline V gene are SEHNR and FQNEAQ (reference sequence). V shed 3 bases and J shed 4 bases, with 12 bases lying between them. Here the CDR3 reads CASSLERGATEAFF. As DNA, the CDR3 is TGTGCCAGCAGCTTGGAGAGAGGGGCCACTGAAGCTTTCTTT.

This clonotype was counted ten times or more. The V call is TRBV2, the J call TRBJ2-1; D perhaps matches TRBD2 (6 bases). V shed 6 bases and J shed 0 bases, with 12 bases lying between them. The CDR3 length is 15 residues. CDR1 SNHLY and CDR2 FYNNEI come from the germline V gene. CDR3 protein: CASRTGLRSYNEQFF. The CDR3 DNA is TGTGCCAGCAGGACGGGACTCCGCTCCTACAATGAGCAGTTCTTC. Combining the CDR3 with reference TRBV2 and TRBJ2-1 gives the whole variable domain EPEVTQTPSHQVTQMGQEVILRCVPISNHLYFYWYRQILGQKVEFLVSFYNNEISEKSEIFDDQFSVERPDGSNFTLKIRSTKLEDSAMYFCASRTGLRSYNEQFFGPGTRLTVL.

This clonotype was counted a few times. CDR3 loop: CASSSTSGSTGELFF. CDR3 DNA sequence: TGTGCCAGCAGCTCGACTAGCGGGAGCACCGGGGAGCTGTTTTTT. This chain uses TRBV6-4 with TRBJ2-2, with 12 bases identical to TRBD2. V gave up 6 bases and J gave up 4 bases; unmatched junction bases: 3. Germline CDR1 reads MRHNA; CDR2 reads SNTAGT. There are 15 residues in the CDR3.

As for this clonotype: The junction shows a germline mismatch at one end, possibly a read error. This rearrangement joins TRBV15 to TRBJ2-7; 9 nucleotides line up with TRBD1. Germline CDR1 reads LNHNV; CDR2 reads YYDKDF (reference sequence). This CDR3 region has 14 residues. The CDR3 protein is CATGRGGQGFEQYF. In DNA form, the CDR3 reads TGTGCCACCGGCAGAGGCGGACAGGGGTTCGAGCAGTACTTC. Looking up the rest from reference TRBV15 and TRBJ2-7 gives the full variable domain: DAMVIQNPRYQVTQFGKPVTLSCSQTLNHNVMYWYQQKSSQAPKLLFHYYDKDFNNEADTPDNFQSRRPNTSFCFLDIRSPGLGDTAMYLCATGRGGQGFEQYFGPGTRLTVT.

The chain links TRBV10-3 to TRBJ2-1; 7 bases fit TRBD2. The CDR3 is 16 residues long. Germline CDR1 is ENHRY and CDR2 is SYGVKD. Trimming took 6 bases from V and 3 from J; bases not matched to a gene: 11. The CDR3 DNA follows: TGTGCCATCAGGGAGAGGGCGGGAGAGGGCTACAATGAGCAGTTCTTC. Translating it yields CAIRERAGEGYNEQFF.

At least ten counts were recorded for this clonotype. The rearrangement joins TRBV19 to TRBJ2-2; D unresolved. The V gene's germline CDR1 is LNHDA and CDR2 SQIVND (reference sequence). Deletions cut 4 bases from V and 7 bases from J, with 13 bases between. This CDR3 spans 14 amino acids. The CDR3 DNA follows: TGTGCCAGTAGTACCGCGCGATACGGCGGGGAGCTGTTTTTT. Translation gives CASSTARYGGELFF.

This clonotype was seen many times. This rearrangement joins TRBV7-2 to TRBJ2-3, with D hard to call. Germline CDR1 and CDR2: SGHTA and FQGNSA. Trimming removed 5 bases from V and 4 bases from J, with 13 bases in between. This CDR3 contains 14 residues. DNA of the CDR3: TGTGCCAGCAGCCCTGCCCCGGCTGCAGATACGCAGTATTTT. This gives the protein CASSPAPAADTQYF.

This clonotype was recorded many times. The rearrangement uses TRBV4-1 and TRBJ2-3; weak D call: TRBD2 (5 bases). Per the germline V gene, CDR1 is MGHRA and CDR2 is YSYEKL. Between the trimmed V and J ends, which lost 5 bases and 3 bases, there was a span of 15 bases. CDR3 size: 15 residues. The CDR3 is CASSIRYGETDTQYF. CDR3 bases: TGCGCCAGCAGCATACGTTACGGGGAGACAGATACGCAGTATTTT.

In its sample, this clonotype was seen many times. The chain combines TRBV12-3 or TRBV12-4 with TRBJ2-4; TRBD2 aligns across 8 bases. The junction had 5 bases not matched to a gene; V was cut back by 6 bases and J by 4 bases. The CDR3 spans 14 residues. As DNA, the CDR3 is TGTGCCAGCAGGCTTAGCGGGGCAAAAAACATTCAGTACTTC. This encodes CASRLSGAKNIQYF.

This rearrangement joins TRBV29-1 to TRBJ1-2; D perhaps matches TRBD1 (6 bases). The CDR3 length is 12 residues. The V end lost 5 bases, the J end lost 4 bases, and 11 bases lay between the germline ends. The germline gives CDR1 SQVTM, CDR2 ANQGSEA. CDR3: CSVPRGGYGYTF. The CDR3 region has the DNA TGCAGCGTTCCGCGAGGGGGCTATGGCTACACCTTC.

This clonotype appeared many times. V gene TRBV7-2 combines with J gene TRBJ2-5, with D possibly TRBD2 on 5 matching bases. Trimming removed 6 bases from V and 5 bases from J, with 13 bases in between. The CDR3 contains 13 residues. CDR1 and CDR2 (germline): SGHTA, FQGNSA. The CDR3 loop is CASSRGPWETQYF. In DNA, the CDR3 is TGTGCCAGCAGTCGCGGGCCGTGGGAGACCCAGTACTTC.

Only a few counts were recorded for this clonotype. J is TRBJ2-5 and V is TRBV29-1, with 7 bases identical to TRBD2. CDR1 SQVTM and CDR2 ANQGSEA come from the germline V gene. V was pared by 3 bases and J by 2 bases, with 9 bases of the junction left unmatched. This CDR3 contains 15 residues. The CDR3 nucleotides are TGCAGCGTTGATGGTCAGCGGGGTAATCAAGAGACCCAGTACTTC. This codes for CSVDGQRGNQETQYF.

This clonotype was seen only once. Likely a read error: the CDR3 ends without its conserved phenylalanine or tryptophan. The chain recombines TRBV20-1 with TRBJ1-3; possibly TRBD1 for D (6 bases). CDR3 length: 14 residues. Trimming removed 0 bases at V and 7 bases at J, with 13 bases between. In germline, CDR1 is DFQATT, CDR2 SNEGSKA (reference sequence). Here the CDR3 DNA reads TGCAGTGCTAGAGACGGGGGGCAGGGGAACACCATATATTAT. As protein: CSARDGGQGNTIYY.

This clonotype has just a few counts. A much larger clonotype is one base distant, so this may be a read error. The chain joins TRBV2 to TRBJ2-1, with 10 bases fitting TRBD2. CDR3 size: 15 residues. Germline-derived CDR1 and CDR2 are SNHLY and FYNNEI. CDR3 residues: CASSQGEAGGREQLF. Here the CDR3 DNA reads TGTGCCAGCAGTCAGGGCGAAGCGGGGGGGCGTGAGCAGCTCTTC.

This clonotype occurred many times. The gene calls are TRBV7-2 and TRBJ2-2; D not certain. Germline values: CDR1 SGHTA, CDR2 FQGNSA. This CDR3 has 13 residues. V lost 7 bases, J lost 5 bases, and 11 bases lay in between. CDR3 sequence reads: CASTAQLTGELFF. DNA for the CDR3: TGTGCCAGCACCGCGCAGTTAACCGGGGAGCTGTTTTTT.

This clonotype showed up many times. This chain links TRBV5-6 with TRBJ2-7, with D unresolved. The CDR3 spans 11 residues. V was pared by 6 bases and J by 2 bases, with 6 bases between. CDR1 is SGHDT, CDR2 YYEEEE, per germline. DNA of the CDR3: TGTGCCAGCACCGAGACCTACGAGCAGTACTTC. Its translation: CASTETYEQYF.

This clonotype has a count of ten or more. The chain is built from TRBV20-1 and TRBJ1-1, with D possibly matching TRBD1 (6 bases). The CDR3 is 15 amino acids. Germline V gives CDR1 DFQATT, CDR2 SNEGSKA (reference sequence). With 3 bases removed from V and 4 bases from J, the gap between germline ends came to 18 bases. CDR3 sequence reads: CSARPPIAGATEAFF. The CDR3 nucleotides are TGCAGTGCTAGGCCCCCCATAGCAGGGGCCACTGAAGCTTTCTTT.

This clonotype was recorded many times. V gene TRBV28 combines with J gene TRBJ1-4; D gene uncertain. There are 11 residues in the CDR3. CDR1 is MDHEN, CDR2 SYDVKM, per germline. With 6 bases removed from V and 7 bases from J, the gap between germline ends came to 6 bases. This chain's CDR3 is CASRTLEKLFF. CDR3 nucleotide sequence: TGTGCCAGCAGGACACTTGAAAAACTGTTTTTT.

Notes on this clonotype: Given a much more abundant clone one base away, this may be a read error. The rearrangement uses TRBV5-1 and TRBJ2-1; D is unresolved. The V gene's germline CDR1 is SGHRS and CDR2 YFSETQ. V was shortened by 0 bases and J by 7 bases, with 14 bases between the two germline ends. The CDR3 is made up of 15 amino acids. As DNA, the CDR3 is TGCGCCAGCAGCTTGGCCGCGACTGGCGCAAATGAGCAGTTCTTC. Protein product: CASSLAATGANEQFF.

The CDR3 reads CSARGQGGLDGYTF. The CDR3 coding sequence is TGCAGTGCTAGGGGACAGGGGGGGCTAGATGGCTACACCTTC. The chain couples TRBV20-1 to TRBJ1-2, with TRBD1 matching 11 bases. Per the germline V gene, CDR1 is DFQATT and CDR2 is SNEGSKA (reference sequence). Trimming took 3 bases from V and 6 from J; bases not matched to a gene: 6. This CDR3 is 14 amino acids long.

The table lists this clonotype with many counts. The gene calls are TRBV3-1 and TRBJ2-1; 8 bases align to TRBD2. The CDR3 is 22 residues long. V was clipped by 0 bases and J by 1 base; unmatched bases: 20. Germline V gene data show CDR1 as LGHDT and CDR2 as YNNKEL (reference sequence). CDR3 bases: TGTGCCAGCAGCCAAGATGCCATCCCCGGGAGGGCCGTTGAGTGGTCCTACAATGAGCAGTTCTTC. Its translation is CASSQDAIPGRAVEWSYNEQFF.